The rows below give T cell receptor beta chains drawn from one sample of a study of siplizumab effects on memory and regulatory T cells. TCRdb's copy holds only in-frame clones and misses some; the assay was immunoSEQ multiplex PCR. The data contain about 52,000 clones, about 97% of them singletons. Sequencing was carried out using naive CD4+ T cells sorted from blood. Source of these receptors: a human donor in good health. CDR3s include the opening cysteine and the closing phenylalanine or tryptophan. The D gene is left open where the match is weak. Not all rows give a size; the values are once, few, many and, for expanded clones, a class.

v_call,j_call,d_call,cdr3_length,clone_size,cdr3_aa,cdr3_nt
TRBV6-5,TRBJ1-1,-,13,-,CASTSTANTEAFF,TGTGCCAGCACCTCGACAGCGAACACTGAAGCTTTCTTT
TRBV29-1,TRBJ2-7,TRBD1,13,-,CSVERTGTYEQYF,TGCAGCGTTGAAAGGACAGGTACCTACGAGCAGTACTTC
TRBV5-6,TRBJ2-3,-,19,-,CASSFLTRVGQKSTDTQYF,TGTGCCAGCAGCTTTCTGACCAGGGTCGGGCAGAAGAGCACAGATACGCAGTATTTT
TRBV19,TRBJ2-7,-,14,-,CASSIAGKGYEQYF,TGTGCCAGTAGTATTGCAGGGAAGGGCTACGAGCAGTACTTC
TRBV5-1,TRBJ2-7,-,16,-,CASSMRDWGRTYEQYF,TGCGCCAGCAGCATGAGAGATTGGGGCAGAACCTACGAGCAGTACTTC
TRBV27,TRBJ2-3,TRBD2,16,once,CASSFIGAGSTDTQYF,TGTGCCAGCAGTTTTATAGGAGCGGGAAGTACAGATACGCAGTATTTT
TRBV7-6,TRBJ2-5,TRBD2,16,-,CASSLESRGWQETQYF,TGTGCCAGCAGCTTAGAATCGCGGGGGTGGCAAGAGACCCAGTACTTC
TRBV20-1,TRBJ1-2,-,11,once,CSARTLQGYTF,TGCAGTGCTCGGACCCTCCAGGGCTACACCTTC
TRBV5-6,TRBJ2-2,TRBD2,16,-,CASSPWGGDNTGELFF,TGTGCCAGCAGCCCCTGGGGGGGGGATAACACCGGGGAGCTGTTTTTT
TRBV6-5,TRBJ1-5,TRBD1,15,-,CASSRTGVNNQPQHF,TGTGCCAGCAGTAGGACAGGGGTGAACAATCAGCCCCAGCATTTT
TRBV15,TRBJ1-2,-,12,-,CATSLPVGGYTF,TGTGCCACCAGCCTCCCAGTTGGTGGCTACACCTTC
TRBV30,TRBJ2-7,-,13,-,CAWSVRQSGQQYF,TGTGCCTGGAGTGTACGGCAATCTGGTCAGCAGTACTTC
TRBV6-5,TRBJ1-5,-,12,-,CASRSGDQPQHF,TGTGCCAGCAGGTCAGGGGATCAGCCCCAGCATTTT
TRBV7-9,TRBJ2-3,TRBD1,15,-,CASSFRTGGTDTQYF,TGTGCCAGCAGCTTCCGGACAGGGGGAACAGATACGCAGTATTTT
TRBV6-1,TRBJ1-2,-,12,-,CASSETVYGYTF,TGTGCCAGCAGTGAAACCGTATATGGCTACACCTTC
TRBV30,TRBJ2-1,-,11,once,CAWTGLNEQFF,TGTGCCTGGACAGGGCTGAATGAGCAGTTCTTC
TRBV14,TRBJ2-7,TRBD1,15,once,CASSQRTGLGDEQYF,TGTGCCAGCAGCCAACGGACAGGGCTAGGGGATGAGCAGTACTTC
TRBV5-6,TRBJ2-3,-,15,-,CASSPAGRVEDTQYF,TGTGCCAGCAGCCCCGCGGGCAGGGTCGAGGATACGCAGTATTTT
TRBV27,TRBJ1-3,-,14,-,CASSFSGAGNTIYF,TGTGCCAGCAGTTTCTCAGGGGCTGGAAACACCATATATTTT
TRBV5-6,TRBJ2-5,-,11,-,CASSSAGTQYF,TGTGCCAGCAGCTCCGCCGGGACCCAGTACTTC
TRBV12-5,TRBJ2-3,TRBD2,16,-,CASGPLAGGGTDTQYF,TGTGCTAGTGGTCCATTAGCGGGAGGAGGGACAGATACGCAGTATTTT
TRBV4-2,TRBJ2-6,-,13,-,CASQRSGANVLTF,TGTGCCAGTCAACGGTCCGGGGCCAACGTCCTGACTTTC
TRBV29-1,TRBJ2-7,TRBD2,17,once,CSAFGGSRAQKSYEQYF,TGCAGCGCTTTCGGGGGGTCCAGGGCTCAAAAGTCCTACGAGCAGTACTTC
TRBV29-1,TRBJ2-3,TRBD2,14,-,CSVRTSGSADTQYF,TGCAGCGTAAGGACTAGCGGGAGCGCAGATACGCAGTATTTT
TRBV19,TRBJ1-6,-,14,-,CASSERTALSPLHF,TGTGCCAGTAGCGAAAGGACAGCTCTCTCCCCCCTCCACTTT
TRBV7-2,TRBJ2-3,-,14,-,CASSPNLRTDTQYF,TGTGCCAGCAGCCCCAACCTGCGCACAGATACGCAGTATTTT
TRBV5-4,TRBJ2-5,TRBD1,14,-,CASSSTGGQETQYF,TGTGCCAGCAGCTCTACAGGGGGGCAAGAGACCCAGTACTTC
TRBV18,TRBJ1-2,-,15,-,CASSPRGARDYGYTF,TGTGCCAGCTCACCACGTGGGGCAAGGGACTATGGCTACACCTTC
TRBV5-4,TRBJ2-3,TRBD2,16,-,CASSQKSGRGTDTQYF,TGTGCCAGCAGCCAAAAAAGCGGGAGGGGAACAGATACGCAGTATTTT
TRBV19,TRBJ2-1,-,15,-,CASSRGLSSYNEQFF,TGTGCCAGTAGTCGCGGTTTGAGCTCCTACAATGAGCAGTTCTTC
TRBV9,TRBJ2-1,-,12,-,CASRDLHNEQFF,TGTGCCAGCAGGGACCTACACAATGAGCAGTTCTTC
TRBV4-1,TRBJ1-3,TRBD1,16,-,CASSQSTGGSGNTIYF,TGCGCCAGCAGCCAGTCGACAGGGGGCTCTGGAAACACCATATATTTT
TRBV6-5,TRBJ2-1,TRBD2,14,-,CASSQLAGENEQFF,TGTGCCAGCAGTCAACTAGCGGGAGAGAATGAGCAGTTCTTC
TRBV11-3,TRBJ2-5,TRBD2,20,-,CASSLTIRFGLAGTQETQYF,TGTGCCAGCAGCTTAACAATTCGATTCGGACTAGCGGGGACACAAGAGACCCAGTACTTC
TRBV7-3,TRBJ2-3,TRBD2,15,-,CASSPTGLATDTQYF,TGTGCCAGCAGCCCGACGGGACTAGCCACAGATACGCAGTATTTT
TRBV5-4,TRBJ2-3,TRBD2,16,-,CASSLVPLAGSDTQYF,TGTGCCAGCAGCTTGGTTCCACTAGCGGGATCAGATACGCAGTATTTT
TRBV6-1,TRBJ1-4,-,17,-,CASSEVGGAVINEKLFF,TGTGCCAGCAGTGAAGTCGGTGGTGCAGTCATTAATGAAAAACTGTTTTTT
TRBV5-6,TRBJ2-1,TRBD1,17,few,CASSKGKGAPAYNEQFF,TGTGCCAGCAGCAAGGGGAAGGGGGCGCCGGCCTACAATGAGCAGTTCTTC
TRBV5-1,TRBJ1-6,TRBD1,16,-,CASSIGTATANSPLHF,TGCGCCAGCAGCATCGGGACAGCCACTGCGAATTCACCCCTCCACTTT
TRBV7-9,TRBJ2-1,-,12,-,CASSRSYNEQFF,TGTGCCAGCAGCCGCTCCTACAATGAGCAGTTCTTC
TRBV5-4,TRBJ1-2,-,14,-,CASSLRLGDYGYTF,TGTGCCAGCAGCTTGCGGCTAGGGGACTATGGCTACACCTTC
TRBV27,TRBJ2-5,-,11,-,CASSRRIRDYF,TGTGCCAGCAGCCGCAGGATACGAGACTACTTC
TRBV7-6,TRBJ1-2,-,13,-,CASSRTEFYGYTF,TGTGCCAGCAGCCGGACAGAATTCTATGGCTACACCTTC
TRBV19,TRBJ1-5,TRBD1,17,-,CASSPTGQGAYNQPQHF,TGTGCCAGTAGTCCAACAGGACAGGGGGCTTATAATCAGCCCCAGCATTTT
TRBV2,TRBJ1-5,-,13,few,CATGYRENQPQHF,TGTGCCACCGGGTACAGGGAAAATCAGCCCCAGCATTTT
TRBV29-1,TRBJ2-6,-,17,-,CSAAGGTGLPGANVLTF,TGCAGCGCCGCGGGGGGGACAGGGCTGCCTGGGGCCAACGTCCTGACTTTC
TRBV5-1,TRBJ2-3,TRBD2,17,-,CASSYLRGGSKGDTQYF,TGCGCCAGCAGCTACCTCCGGGGCGGGAGCAAGGGAGATACGCAGTATTTT
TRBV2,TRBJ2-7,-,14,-,CASVGRALDPTKYF,TGTGCCAGCGTGGGCAGGGCATTAGACCCTACGAAGTACTTC
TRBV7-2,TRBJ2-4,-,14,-,CASSLAGMTGIQYF,TGTGCCAGCAGCTTAGCCGGGATGACGGGCATTCAGTACTTC
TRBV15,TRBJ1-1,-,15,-,CATSRDPASDTEAFF,TGTGCCACCAGCAGAGACCCGGCTTCGGACACTGAAGCTTTCTTT
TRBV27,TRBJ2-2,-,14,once,CASSHLWNTGELFF,TGTGCCAGCAGTCACCTATGGAACACCGGGGAGCTGTTTTTT